Each of the 16 T cell receptor beta chains below was sequenced from the same sample in a study of cytotoxic CD8 clonotypes in ibrutinib-treated CLL. Libraries were prepared by immunoSEQ multiplex PCR; TCRdb keeps only in-frame clonotypes and omits some of them. Of roughly 330,000 clones listed, 60% to 80% are singletons. The sample was PBMCs, taken after 36 months of ibrutinib treatment. These receptors were collected from a human donor with chronic lymphocytic leukemia.

The chain has TRBV7-3 and TRBJ2-7; the D call may be TRBD1 or TRBD2 (6 bases each). Germline CDR1 is SGHTA and CDR2 is FQGTGA. Trimming removed 5 bases at V and 4 bases at J, with 12 bases between. The CDR3 is made up of 13 amino acids. For the CDR3, the DNA is TGTGCCAGCAGCCGGGGGCGGGGATACGAGCAGTACTTC. Protein sequence: CASSRGRGYEQYF. Combining the CDR3 with reference TRBV7-3 and TRBJ2-7 gives the whole variable domain GAGVSQTPSNKVTEKGKYVELRCDPISGHTALYWYRQSLGQGPEFLIYFQGTGAADDSGLPNDRFFAVRPEGSVSTLKIQRTERGDSAVYLCASSRGRGYEQYFGPGTRLTVT.

Comment on this clone: This could be a read error, since a much larger clone is one nucleotide away. The chain links TRBV19 to TRBJ1-1, with no clear D. CDR1 is LNHDA, CDR2 SQIVND, per germline (reference sequence). The CDR3 is made up of 13 amino acids. V was clipped by 3 bases and J by 1 base, with 6 bases between them. The CDR3 sequence: CASSISGNTEAFF. In DNA form, the CDR3 reads TGTGCCAGTAGTATCTCAGGGAACACTGAAGCTTTCTTT.

V is TRBV6-1 and J is TRBJ2-3; D is ambiguous. CDR3 length: 13 amino acids. Germline V gene lookup returns CDR1 MNHNS and CDR2 SASEGT. Between the trimmed V and J ends, which lost 0 bases and 5 bases, there was a span of 6 bases. The CDR3 region is CASSEAPRDTQYF. The CDR3 DNA reads TGTGCCAGCAGTGAAGCGCCCCGAGATACGCAGTATTTT.

The chain is built from TRBV21-1 and TRBJ2-5. TRBV21-1 is a listed pseudogene. The CDR3 is made up of 18 amino acids. Here the CDR3 DNA reads TGTGCCAGCACTAGACAGAAATCCCCCCAAGCGGCGGAAGAGACCCAGTACTTC. This sequence encodes CASTRQKSPQAAEETQYF.

The rearrangement joins TRBV10-3 to TRBJ2-7; no reliable D call. Between the trimmed V and J ends, which lost 9 bases and 3 bases, there was a span of 9 bases. Germline V gives CDR1 ENHRY, CDR2 SYGVKD. The CDR3 extends over 11 amino acids. In nucleotides, the CDR3 is TGTGCCATTAGCTCATTCTACGAGCAGTACTTC. Translation gives CAISSFYEQYF.

The chain is built from TRBV10-2 and TRBJ2-7, with 9 positions matching TRBD2. Unmatched junction bases numbered 2, after V lost 7 bases and J lost 4 bases. This CDR3 is built from 12 residues. Germline V gives CDR1 WSHSY, CDR2 SAAADI. As DNA, the CDR3 is TGCGCCAGCATGACTAGCGGATACGAGCAGTACTTC. This sequence encodes CASMTSGYEQYF.

CDR3 DNA sequence: TGCAGCGTTGGGCACAGGGGGGACGAGCAGTACTTC. This gives the protein CSVGHRGDEQYF. V gene TRBV29-1 combines with J gene TRBJ2-7; 8 positions match TRBD1. The germline CDR1 and CDR2 sequences are SQVTM and ANQGSEA. CDR3 length: 12 amino acids. Losses at the gene ends were 4 bases for V and 5 bases for J; bases not matched to a gene: 4.

The gene calls are TRBV4-1 and TRBJ2-3; TRBD2 aligns across 13 bases. The V and J ends lost 0 bases and 0 bases, in that order; junction bases with no gene match: 6. CDR3 length: 19 residues. From germline, CDR1 is MGHRA and CDR2 YSYEKL. The CDR3 loop reads CASSQDHPLAGGSTDTQYF. In DNA, the CDR3 is TGCGCCAGCAGCCAAGATCACCCACTAGCGGGGGGGAGCACAGATACGCAGTATTTT.

The chain employs TRBV28 and TRBJ2-2; D not resolved. Germline lookup yields CDR1 MDHEN and CDR2 SYDVKM. The CDR3 is 13 residues long. Trimming stripped 5 bases from V and 1 base from J, with 5 bases between. CDR3 in amino acids: CASSSLNTGELFF. The CDR3 DNA sequence: TGTGCCAGCAGTAGCTTGAACACCGGGGAGCTGTTTTTT.

J is TRBJ2-3 and V is TRBV4-1; 8 nucleotides align to TRBD2. The CDR3 has 16 amino acids. Germline V lookup: CDR1 MGHRA, CDR2 YSYEKL. After removal of 1 base from V and 6 bases from J, the junction contained 9 bases not matched to a gene. The CDR3 DNA follows: TGCGCCAGCAGCCAAGTTTTTGGAGCGGGAGCGGATACGCAGTATTTT. Translating it yields CASSQVFGAGADTQYF.

The chain joins TRBV5-6 to TRBJ2-7; D call uncertain. Germline assignment: CDR1 SGHDT and CDR2 YYEEEE. The V gene lost 7 bases and the J gene lost 5 bases, with 10 bases spanning the gap. This CDR3 has 11 amino acids. The CDR3 DNA reads TGTGCCAGCGCCACACGACACGAGCAGTACTTC. Translating gives CASATRHEQYF.

The V and J genes are TRBV4-3 and TRBJ2-6; D gene ambiguous. The CDR3 totals 15 residues. Germline V gene sequence: CDR1 LGHNA, CDR2 YSLEER. Trimming removed 3 bases from V and 0 bases from J, with 6 bases in between. The CDR3 bases are TGCGCCAGCAGCCACGATGGCTCTGGGGCCAACGTCCTGACTTTC. It translates to CASSHDGSGANVLTF.

The gene calls are TRBV2 and TRBJ2-1, with D possibly being TRBD2 (6 bases). Deletions cut 8 bases from V and 4 bases from J, with 15 bases between. CDR1 is SNHLY, CDR2 FYNNEI, per germline. The CDR3 sequence is 14 residues long. CDR3 amino acids: CASYRGLGYNEQFF. CDR3 in DNA: TGTGCCAGCTATCGGGGGTTGGGTTACAATGAGCAGTTCTTC.

At least ten counts were recorded for this clone. The chain carries TRBV2 and TRBJ2-3; TRBD2 matches 9 bases. CDR1 is SNHLY, CDR2 FYNNEI, per germline. The length of the CDR3 is 16 residues. J was trimmed by 0 bases and V by 4 bases; bases with no gene match: 5. The CDR3: CASSGPSGDSTDTQYF. CDR3 sequence (DNA): TGTGCCAGCAGTGGCCCTAGCGGGGATAGCACAGATACGCAGTATTTT.

The V call is TRBV19, the J call TRBJ1-2, with 10 bases lining up with TRBD1. Germline V gene lookup returns CDR1 LNHDA and CDR2 SQIVND (reference sequence). The V and J ends lost 6 bases and 4 bases, in that order; junction bases with no gene match: 8. This CDR3 is 15 amino acids long. The CDR3 DNA reads as TGTGCCAGTAGACCGACAGGGGGCGCAGGCTATGGCTACACCTTC. Amino acid sequence: CASRPTGGAGYGYTF.

The chain recombines TRBV19 with TRBJ2-4, with a possible D match to TRBD1 (5 bases). The CDR3 is made up of 17 amino acids. Germline assignment: CDR1 LNHDA and CDR2 SQIVND (reference sequence). Deletions cut 3 bases from V and 6 bases from J, with 21 bases between. The CDR3 coding sequence is TGTGCCAGTAGTATTGGTCCAGGGTATGTAAGCGTAAACATTCAGTACTTC. It encodes CASSIGPGYVSVNIQYF.